The clone carrying this T cell receptor (beta chain) was seen more than once but under ten times. This specimen belongs to a study of OX40 agonist ivuxolimab in advanced cancers. In the study overall: The drug used for patients, ivuxolimab, was an agonistic anti-OX40 (CD134) antibody.

The CDR3 extends over 15 amino acids. V shed 3 bases, J shed 5 bases, and the junction held 7 bases outside the gene matches. Germline loops: CDR1 SGHTA, CDR2 FQGTGA. Only in-frame clones appear in the TCRdb table, and some are missing; sequencing was by immunoSEQ multiplex PCR. The sample has roughly 79,000 clones, just under 95% seen once. The material was CD4+ or CD8+ T cells sorted from blood, obtained in a trial of the OX40 agonist ivuxolimab. The TCR sequence derives from an adult with an advanced solid tumor such as melanoma, head and neck, liver or kidney cancer. This chain links TRBV7-3 with TRBJ2-3; 8 bases line up with TRBD2. CDR3 in DNA: TGTGCCAGCAGCTTTGATAGCGGGGCCAGAGATACGCAGTATTTT. Translated: CASSFDSGARDTQYF.